This TCR beta chain was sequenced during a study of Ad26.COV2.S vaccination and SARS-CoV-2 variants. This CDR3 is built from 16 residues. Clones were read by immunoSEQ multiplex PCR, and TCRdb kept only the in-frame ones, dropping some. The data contain nearly 400,000 clones, around nine tenths of them singletons. This sample's treatment: roughly 18 received Ad26.COV2.S at low or high dose, single or two shots; a few received placebo; per-sample allocation not given. Repertoires come from day 63 after the first vaccine or placebo injection. The origin of this receptor is a person aged 18-65 years who received the Ad26.COV2.S COVID-19 vaccine or a placebo. This sample comprised peripheral blood, obtained in a trial of Ad26.COV2.S vaccine versus placebo. The chain recombines TRBV21-1 with TRBJ2-2; the DNA was not compared with TRBD1, the D call given in the table. TRBV21-1 is given as a pseudogene. CDR3 bases: TGTGCCAGCAGCAATGGCCCGCAGGGGGCGGCCGGGGAGCTGTTTTTT. Translating gives CASSNGPQGAAGELFF.